This passage covers 11 T cell receptor beta chains from one sample sequenced in a study of CXCR3-negative and CXCR3-positive naive CD8 T cells. Overall study findings and caveats: Against CXCR3-negative naive cells, CXCR3-positive naive cells showed more hydrophobic TRB CDR3s.

All TRB cDNA libraries came from 5' RACE performed with UMI labels. After re-calling the 5' RACE reads, TCRdb lists one entry per CDR3 protein, DNA absent. The sample is made up of about 140,000 distinct CDR3 sequences, and the top ten hold 0.4% to 0.5% of it. What these receptors recognize is not known. Source material: naive CXCR3+ CD8+ T cells from blood. As to subset: CD45RO-CCR7+CD27+CD95- naive CD8+ T cells expressing CXCR3 (TNR3+). The source of these receptors is a human donor in good health. Some clones in this sample may be carry-over from other donors' samples.

The chain is built from TRBV29-1 and TRBJ2-7; TCRdb's D call, TRBD1, is unchecked because there is no DNA. CDR3 length: 14 amino acids. Germline V gene sequence: CDR1 SQVTM, CDR2 ANQGSEA. The CDR3 loop reads CSVEEVLGGYEQYF.

The J gene is TRBJ2-1, the V gene TRBV18. This CDR3 has 12 residues. Germline V gene data show CDR1 as KGHSH and CDR2 as LQKENI. The CDR3: CASSLTNNEQFF.

This rearrangement joins TRBV11-2 to TRBJ1-4. This CDR3 is built from 16 residues. CDR1 is SGHAT and CDR2 is FQNNGV in the germline V gene. The CDR3 region is CASSLDAPGLGEKLFF.

The gene calls are TRBV4-1 and TRBJ2-7; TCRdb names TRBD1, which stays unverified in the absence of DNA. The germline V gene encodes CDR1 MGHRA and CDR2 YSYEKL. The CDR3 loop spans 13 amino acids. CDR3: CASSPAPRGEQYF.

The chain couples TRBV11-3 to TRBJ2-1; TCRdb's D call, TRBD1, is unchecked because there is no DNA. Germline values: CDR1 SGHNT, CDR2 YENEEA. The CDR3 totals 15 residues. CDR3 loop: CASSLGGSRDNEQFF.

This sequence joins TRBV10-3 and TRBJ2-5; absent DNA, TCRdb's TRBD1 call cannot be checked. CDR1 and CDR2 from the germline V gene are ENHRY and SYGVKD. The CDR3 sequence is 15 residues long. The CDR3: CAIRPGQGEEETQYF.

The V and J genes are TRBV4-1 and TRBJ2-3; absent DNA, TCRdb's TRBD1 call cannot be checked. The CDR3 length is 16 residues. Germline assignment: CDR1 MGHRA and CDR2 YSYEKL. CDR3 protein: CASSQRGQGAGDTQYF.

The chain carries TRBV5-1 and TRBJ2-1. The CDR3 covers 14 residues. Looked up from germline, CDR1 is SGHRS and CDR2 is YFSETQ. The CDR3 sequence is CASSGGVMYNEQFF.

The V gene is TRBV14, the J gene TRBJ2-7. The CDR3 length is 15 residues. Germline-derived CDR1 and CDR2 are SGHDN and FVKESK. CDR3 loop: CASSQDLDTYYEQYF.

The V and J genes are TRBV20-1 and TRBJ2-7; TCRdb reports TRBD1, a call that lacks DNA to check it against. This CDR3 spans 14 amino acids. Germline V lookup: CDR1 DFQATT, CDR2 SNEGSKA (reference sequence). The chain's CDR3 is CSERGTENTYEQYF.

The V gene is TRBV29-1, the J gene TRBJ2-5; TCRdb gives TRBD1 as the D gene, but with no DNA this cannot be confirmed. Germline CDR1 is SQVTM and CDR2 is ANQGSEA. This CDR3 contains 13 residues. The CDR3 sequence: CSMNPDPWETQYF.